This T cell receptor (beta chain) was found in a study of blood T cell repertoires in COVID-19. The data were produced by immunoSEQ multiplex PCR, yet TCRdb's version contains in-frame clones alone and is incomplete. The sample records 450,000 to 500,000 clones, 70% to 90% being singletons. V dropped 3 bases and J dropped 0; count of bases not matched to a gene: 4. This CDR3 has 17 residues. CDR1 and CDR2 from the germline V gene are LGHDT and YNNKEL (reference sequence). Source material: peripheral blood. The sequence came from a human donor in a cohort sampled during active COVID-19. The chain uses TRBV3-1 (or the pseudogene TRBV3-2) and TRBJ2-6; 8 bases are a match to TRBD2. Here the CDR3 DNA reads TGTGCCAGCAGCCATCCGGGAGGGAGCTCTGGGGCCAACGTCCTGACTTTC. It is translated as CASSHPGGSSGANVLTF.